One sample yielded the 19 T cell receptor beta chains listed below, sequenced in a study of T-cell reconstitution after alpha-beta-depleted transplantation in children (dated by TCRdb to the mid-2010s). Receptor amplification or capture employed PCR. The sequencing machine was an Illumina HiSeq 2500. TCR library preparation used molecular barcoding, with unique molecular identifiers applied to normalize quantification of the TCRbeta repertoire. The raw public reads went through TCRdb reprocessing: fastp at Q25, MiXCR clone calling, in-frame beta chains kept. A single entry per CDR3 protein holds the most common genes and DNA from its merged rows. Recorded for this sample are 240,000 or so distinct CDR3 sequences; roughly 8% of them occurred a single time. The top ten constitute approximately 6% of the sample. The treatment or condition label here, explained by the study, means: allogeneic hematopoietic cell transplantation with graft depleted of TCRalphabeta T cells and CD19 B cells.

Sequenced here: PBMCs, mostly from graft donor cells, sampled 180 days after TCRalphabeta/CD19-depleted stem cell transplant. The receptors stem from a male patient between 10 and 17 years old who had a stem cell transplant for acute lymphoblastic leukemia, so the T cells may come from the graft donor.

This clonotype was counted many times. The gene calls are TRBV12-3 or TRBV12-4 and TRBJ2-1, with D perhaps TRBD1 or TRBD2 (5 bases each). This CDR3 is 15 amino acids long. Trimming shortened V by 0 bases and J by 8 bases, and 14 bases separated the two germline ends. The CDR3 DNA follows: TGTGCCAGCAGTTTAGCGGGGGACGCGCACGATGAGCAGTTCTTC. Its protein product is CASSLAGDAHDEQFF.

This clonotype was recorded at least ten times. V is TRBV7-9 and J is TRBJ2-7; TRBD2 matches 8 bases. This CDR3 has 14 amino acids. J lost 4 bases, V lost 6 bases, and 8 bases had no gene match. From germline, CDR1 is SEHNR and CDR2 FQNEAQ (reference sequence). CDR3 protein: CASRLGAGAYEQYF. The CDR3 nucleotides read TGTGCCAGCAGGTTGGGAGCGGGAGCTTACGAGCAGTACTTC.

This clonotype was recorded many times. The chain has TRBV7-9 and TRBJ1-5; no clear D gene. CDR3 length: 12 residues. V gave up 2 bases and J gave up 4 bases, with 3 bases separating them. Germline loops: CDR1 SEHNR, CDR2 FQNEAQ (reference sequence). The chain's CDR3 is CASSLMNQPQHF. Here the CDR3 DNA reads TGTGCCAGCAGCTTAATGAATCAGCCCCAGCATTTT.

This clonotype was seen a few times. The CDR3 loop is CASSPGLAGIREDEQFF. The CDR3 DNA is TGCGCCAGCAGCCCCGGACTAGCGGGAATAAGGGAGGATGAGCAGTTCTTC. V and J are TRBV5-1 and TRBJ2-1; TRBD2 agrees at 12 bases. The ends lost 4 bases at V and 8 bases at J; junction bases unmatched: 13. CDR3 length equals 17 residues. From germline, CDR1 is SGHRS and CDR2 YFSETQ.

This clonotype was seen repeatedly, ten times or more. The gene calls are TRBV5-1 and TRBJ2-1; D not certain. This CDR3 region has 16 residues. Germline V lookup: CDR1 SGHRS, CDR2 YFSETQ. The ends were cut back, 3 bases at V and 4 bases at J, with 17 bases in the middle. CDR3 sequence: CASSWYLDYQYNEQFF. The CDR3 nucleotides read TGCGCCAGCAGCTGGTACCTCGATTACCAATACAATGAGCAGTTCTTC.

This clonotype was picked up many times. The chain combines TRBV3-1 with TRBJ2-3; TRBD2 matches at 10 bases. The CDR3 totals 19 residues. V trimming: 0 bases; J trimming: 6 bases; junction bases outside the gene matches: 15. Germline CDR1 and CDR2: LGHDT and YNNKEL (reference sequence). CDR3 protein: CASSQDLGILAGARDTQYF. Here the CDR3 DNA reads TGTGCCAGCAGCCAAGATCTGGGAATTCTAGCGGGAGCGAGGGATACGCAGTATTTT.

This clonotype was counted ten times or more. The chain employs TRBV28 and TRBJ2-5; D not resolved. The length of the CDR3 is 13 residues. Germline V gene data show CDR1 as MDHEN and CDR2 as SYDVKM. V lost 7 bases, J lost 4 bases, and 13 bases lay in between. CDR3 protein: CASNVGIGETQYF. Here the CDR3 DNA reads TGTGCCAGCAACGTGGGAATCGGAGAGACCCAGTACTTC.

Many counts were recorded for this clonotype. The chain carries TRBV14 and TRBJ2-5, with D unclear. V dropped 0 bases and J dropped 5 bases, with 10 bases sitting between them. The CDR3 length is 14 residues. Germline CDR1 is SGHDN and CDR2 is FVKESK. The CDR3 nucleotides are TGTGCCAGCAGCCAAGACAGATCTGGGGAGACCCAGTACTTC. Translating it yields CASSQDRSGETQYF. The whole variable domain, filled in from reference TRBV14 and TRBJ2-5, reads EAGVTQFPSHSVIEKGQTVTLRCDPISGHDNLYWYRRVMGKEIKFLLHFVKESKQDESGMPNNRFLAERTGGTYSTLKVQPAELEDSGVYFCASSQDRSGETQYFGPGTRLLVL.

In the case of this clonotype: A much bigger clone sits one base away, suggesting this may be a read error. The chain employs TRBV5-1 and TRBJ1-3; TRBD1 is a possible D gene (5 bases). The ends were cut back, 4 bases at V and 4 bases at J, with 9 bases in the middle. The germline V gene encodes CDR1 SGHRS and CDR2 YFSETQ. CDR3 length equals 13 residues. This chain's CDR3 is CASSPDKGNTIYF. The DNA for the CDR3 is TGCGCCAGCAGCCCGGACAAGGGAAACACCATATATTTT.

This clonotype was recorded many times. The rearrangement joins TRBV20-1 to TRBJ2-2, with a possible D match to TRBD2 (5 bases). Germline V gives CDR1 DFQATT, CDR2 SNEGSKA (reference sequence). The CDR3 covers 15 residues. Trimming stripped 5 bases from V and 5 bases from J, with 18 bases between. The CDR3 nucleotides are TGCAGTGCTCCACTGGCCCCGAGGAGGACCGGGGAGCTGTTTTTT. It encodes CSAPLAPRRTGELFF.

The sample holds many counts of this clonotype. CDR3 protein: CASSQELLERYEQYF. DNA of the CDR3: TGTGCCAGCAGCCAAGAGCTCCTAGAGCGGTACGAGCAGTACTTC. The J gene is TRBJ2-7, the V gene TRBV4-2, with D tentatively TRBD2 (5 bases). Germline assignment: CDR1 LGHNA and CDR2 YNFKEQ. This CDR3 is built from 15 residues. Trimming shortened V by 0 bases and J by 4 bases, and 13 bases separated the two germline ends.

This clonotype was counted ten times or more. The chain joins TRBV6-5 to TRBJ1-6; no definite D call. The CDR3 has 13 residues. Germline V gene sequence: CDR1 MNHEY, CDR2 SVGAGI. With 2 bases removed from V and 11 bases from J, the gap between germline ends came to 10 bases. The CDR3 loop is CASSYEIRAPLHF. In DNA, the CDR3 is TGTGCCAGCAGTTACGAGATTCGGGCACCCCTCCACTTT.

About this clonotype itself: One end of the junction varies from germline; a read error may be responsible. This rearrangement joins TRBV24-1 to TRBJ2-5, with D perhaps TRBD1 or TRBD2 (5 bases each). The length of the CDR3 is 15 residues. Germline V gene sequence: CDR1 KGHDR, CDR2 SFDVKD. The CDR3 sequence is CATRGPGPQWETQNF. CDR3 coding DNA: TGTGCCACCAGAGGGCCGGGACCCCAATGGGAGACCCAGAACTTC.

This clonotype was recorded many times. The chain carries TRBV20-1 and TRBJ2-7; 7 nucleotides match TRBD1. V gave up 5 bases and J gave up 2 bases; unmatched junction bases: 6. The CDR3 sequence is 13 residues long. Looked up from germline, CDR1 is DFQATT and CDR2 is SNEGSKA (reference sequence). CDR3 loop: CSADRQGPYEQYF. As DNA, the CDR3 is TGCAGTGCTGATCGACAGGGCCCCTACGAGCAGTACTTC.

This clonotype was detected many times. The chain recombines TRBV7-2 with TRBJ1-5; 8 bases are shared with TRBD1. The CDR3 totals 15 residues. V gave up 5 bases and J gave up 6 bases; unmatched junction bases: 9. CDR1 SGHTA and CDR2 FQGNSA come from the germline V gene. The CDR3 is CASSPDRGNRQPQHF. Written as DNA, the CDR3 is TGTGCCAGCAGCCCTGACAGGGGAAATCGTCAGCCCCAGCATTTT. The variable domain in full, completed from reference TRBV7-2 and TRBJ1-5, reads GAGVSQSPSNKVTEKGKDVELRCDPISGHTALYWYRQSLGQGLEFLIYFQGNSAPDKSGLPSDRFSAERTGGSVSTLTIQRTQQEDSAVYLCASSPDRGNRQPQHFGDGTRLSIL.

This clonotype appeared many times. The genes are TRBV28 and TRBJ1-5, with 8 nucleotides matching TRBD1. V was clipped by 5 bases and J by 2 bases; unmatched bases: 5. The CDR3 totals 15 residues. Germline assignment: CDR1 MDHEN and CDR2 SYDVKM. CDR3 in amino acids: CASSPEGQGNQPQHF. The CDR3 DNA reads TGTGCCAGCAGTCCTGAGGGACAGGGCAATCAGCCCCAGCATTTT.

This clonotype was seen at least ten times. The rearrangement joins TRBV11-2 to TRBJ2-7; TRBD2 might be the D (6 bases). Trimming took 5 bases from V and 7 from J, leaving 18 bases between them. The CDR3 contains 14 residues. Per germline, CDR1 SGHAT and CDR2 FQNNGV. The CDR3 sequence: CASSPGGSWGEQYF. CDR3 in DNA: TGTGCCAGCAGCCCAGGAGGGTCCTGGGGGGAGCAGTACTTC.

This clonotype was seen many times. This chain's CDR3 is CASSPSTGGLYEQYF. Here the CDR3 DNA reads TGTGCCAGCTCACCCTCTACGGGGGGGCTCTACGAGCAGTACTTC. The chain uses TRBV18 and TRBJ2-7; 8 nucleotides agree with TRBD2. The trim removed 3 bases at V and 3 bases at J, leaving 7 bases unmatched. CDR3 length: 15 amino acids. Germline V gives CDR1 KGHSH, CDR2 LQKENI.

V gene TRBV5-1 combines with J gene TRBJ2-7; D is unresolved. The CDR3 is made up of 14 amino acids. CDR1 is SGHRS, CDR2 YFSETQ, per germline. V dropped 1 base and J dropped 2 bases, with 10 bases sitting between them. CDR3 DNA sequence: TGCGCCAGCAGCTTGACTCAGGTTACCTACGAGCAGTACTTC. Its protein product is CASSLTQVTYEQYF.